These 4 T cell receptor beta chains share one sample of origin, sequenced in a study of T-cell reconstitution after alpha-beta-depleted transplantation in children. Preparation of the TCRbeta library used unique molecular identifiers. Using its own MiXCR run on the PCR reads, TCRdb lists one record per CDR3 protein. The sample carries more than 150,000 distinct CDR3 sequences, less than 8% recorded once. Here the sequenced sample was PBMCs from the stem cell graft donor, taken from the stem cell graft. These receptors were taken from a human donor who donated a stem cell graft to a child with Wiskott-Aldrich syndrome.

This clonotype was seen a few times. The V and J genes are TRBV4-2 and TRBJ1-2; 7 bases match TRBD1. Per the germline V gene, CDR1 is LGHNA and CDR2 is YNFKEQ. The V and J ends lost 4 bases and 4 bases, in that order; junction bases with no gene match: 12. The CDR3 has 16 residues. CDR3 protein: CASSLRQGGATYGYTF. CDR3 DNA sequence: TGTGCCAGCAGCCTCAGACAGGGAGGGGCTACCTATGGCTACACCTTC.

This clonotype was recorded many times. The DNA of the CDR3 is TGTGCCAGCAGCTTAACTAGAATGGTCGAGGTTCCAGGTGGTCCCTACAATGAGCAGTTCTTC. Residues: CASSLTRMVEVPGGPYNEQFF. This sequence joins TRBV11-1 and TRBJ2-1; the D gene is possibly TRBD2 (5 bases). The length of the CDR3 is 21 residues. V was pared by 2 bases and J by 2 bases, with 28 bases between. CDR1 and CDR2 (germline): SGHAT, FQDESV (reference sequence). The complete variable domain, with remaining parts taken from reference TRBV11-1 and TRBJ2-1, reads EAEVAQSPRYKITEKSQAVAFWCDPISGHATLYWYRQILGQGPELLVQFQDESVVDDSQLPKDRFSAERLKGVDSTLKIQPAELGDSAMYLCASSLTRMVEVPGGPYNEQFFGPGTRLTVL.

This clonotype has ten or more counts. The V gene is TRBV5-1, the J gene TRBJ1-2; weak D call: TRBD1 (6 bases). V was shortened by 4 bases and J by 4 bases, with 14 bases between the two germline ends. There are 14 residues in the CDR3. CDR1 is SGHRS, CDR2 YFSETQ, per germline. The CDR3 DNA reads TGCGCCAGCAGCCTAGGGGACACTGGCTATGGCTACACCTTC. It codes for CASSLGDTGYGYTF. Complete variable domain (other parts from reference TRBV5-1 and TRBJ1-2): KAGVTQTPRYLIKTRGQQVTLSCSPISGHRSVSWYQQTPGQGLQFLFEYFSETQRNKGNFPGRFSGRQFSNSRSEMNVSTLELGDSALYLCASSLGDTGYGYTFGSGTRLTVV.

This clonotype was observed a handful of times. This sequence joins TRBV12-5 and TRBJ2-3; D possibly corresponds to TRBD2 (5 bases). V lost 0 bases and J lost 8, with 6 bases in between. Germline V gene lookup returns CDR1 LGHNT and CDR2 FRNRAP. The CDR3 totals 12 residues. The CDR3 coding sequence is TGTGCTAGTGGTTTGGTACTAGGTACGCAGTATTTT. Protein: CASGLVLGTQYF.